This T cell receptor beta chain emerged from a study of blood T cell repertoires in COVID-19. CDR1 is LNHDA, CDR2 SQIVND, per germline (reference sequence). CDR3 length: 14 residues. With 5 bases clipped from V and 10 bases from J, the junction kept 8 bases outside the gene matches. The data were produced by immunoSEQ multiplex PCR, yet TCRdb's version contains in-frame clones alone and is incomplete. The table has roughly 220,000 clones, roughly 84% seen once. The sequenced material came from peripheral blood. V gene TRBV19 combines with J gene TRBJ1-6, with 7 bases that match TRBD1. The clonotype was recovered from a woman aged 60 to 75 with acute or convalescent COVID-19. DNA for the CDR3: TGTGCCAGTAGTGCCTGGGACAGCGGCTCACCCCTCCACTTT. Encoded protein: CASSAWDSGSPLHF.